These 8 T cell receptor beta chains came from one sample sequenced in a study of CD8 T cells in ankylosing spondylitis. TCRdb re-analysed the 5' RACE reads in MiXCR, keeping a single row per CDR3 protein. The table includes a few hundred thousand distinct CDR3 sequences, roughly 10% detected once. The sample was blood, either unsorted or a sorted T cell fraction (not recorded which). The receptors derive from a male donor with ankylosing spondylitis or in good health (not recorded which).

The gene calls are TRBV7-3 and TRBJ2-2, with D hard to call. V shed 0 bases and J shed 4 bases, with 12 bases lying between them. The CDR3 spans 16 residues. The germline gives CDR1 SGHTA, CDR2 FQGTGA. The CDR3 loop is CASSLTPSQITGELFF. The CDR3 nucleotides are TGTGCCAGCAGCTTAACGCCTAGTCAGATCACCGGGGAGCTGTTTTTT. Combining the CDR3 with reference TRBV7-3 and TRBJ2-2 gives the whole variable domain GAGVSQTPSNKVTEKGKYVELRCDPISGHTALYWYRQSLGQGPEFLIYFQGTGAADDSGLPNDRFFAVRPEGSVSTLKIQRTERGDSAVYLCASSLTPSQITGELFFGEGSRLTVL.

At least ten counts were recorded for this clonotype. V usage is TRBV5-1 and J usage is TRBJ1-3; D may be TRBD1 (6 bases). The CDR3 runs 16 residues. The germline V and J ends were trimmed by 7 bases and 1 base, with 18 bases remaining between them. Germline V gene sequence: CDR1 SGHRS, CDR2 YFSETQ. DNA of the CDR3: TGCGCCAGCTCAAACGAACCACAGGGATCTGGAAACACCATATATTTT. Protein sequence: CASSNEPQGSGNTIYF.

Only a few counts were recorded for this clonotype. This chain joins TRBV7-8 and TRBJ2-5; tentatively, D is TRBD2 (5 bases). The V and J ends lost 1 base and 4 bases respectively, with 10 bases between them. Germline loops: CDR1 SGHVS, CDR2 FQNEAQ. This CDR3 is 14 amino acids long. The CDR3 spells CASSLDEGRETQYF. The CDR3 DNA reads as TGTGCCAGCAGCTTAGATGAGGGAAGAGAGACCCAGTACTTC.

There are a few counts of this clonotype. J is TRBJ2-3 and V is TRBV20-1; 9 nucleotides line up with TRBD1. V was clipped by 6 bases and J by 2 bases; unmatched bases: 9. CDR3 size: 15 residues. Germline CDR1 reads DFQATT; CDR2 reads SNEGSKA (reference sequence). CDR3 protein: CSAAGTGTVTDTQYF. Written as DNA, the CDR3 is TGCAGTGCGGCAGGGACAGGGACAGTCACAGATACGCAGTATTTT.

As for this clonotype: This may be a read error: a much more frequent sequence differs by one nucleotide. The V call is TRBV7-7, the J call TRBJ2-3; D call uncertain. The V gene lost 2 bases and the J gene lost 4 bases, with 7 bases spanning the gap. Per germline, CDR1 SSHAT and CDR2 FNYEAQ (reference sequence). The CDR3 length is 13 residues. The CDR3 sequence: CASSLFGADTQYF. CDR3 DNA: TGTGCCAGCAGCTTATTTGGGGCAGATACGCAGTATTTT.

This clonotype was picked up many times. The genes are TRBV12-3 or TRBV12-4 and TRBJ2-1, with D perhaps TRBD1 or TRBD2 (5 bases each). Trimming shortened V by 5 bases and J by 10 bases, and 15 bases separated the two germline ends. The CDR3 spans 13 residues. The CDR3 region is CASSRTGWGEQFF. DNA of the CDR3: TGTGCCAGCAGTCGGACGGGGTGGGGCGAGCAGTTCTTC.

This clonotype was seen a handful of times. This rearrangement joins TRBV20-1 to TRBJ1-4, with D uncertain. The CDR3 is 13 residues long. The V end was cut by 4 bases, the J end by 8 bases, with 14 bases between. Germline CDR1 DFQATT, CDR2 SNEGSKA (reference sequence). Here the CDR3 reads CSATGLDGEKLFF. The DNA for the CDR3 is TGCAGTGCTACAGGCCTTGACGGAGAAAAACTGTTTTTT.

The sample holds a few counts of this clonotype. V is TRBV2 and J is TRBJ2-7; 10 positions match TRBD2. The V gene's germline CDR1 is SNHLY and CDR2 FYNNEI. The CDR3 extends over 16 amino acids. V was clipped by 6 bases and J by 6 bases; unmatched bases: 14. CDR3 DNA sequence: TGTGCCAGCAGCCAACTCGCTAGCGGGAGTTCCCCCGAGCAGTACTTC. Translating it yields CASSQLASGSSPEQYF.